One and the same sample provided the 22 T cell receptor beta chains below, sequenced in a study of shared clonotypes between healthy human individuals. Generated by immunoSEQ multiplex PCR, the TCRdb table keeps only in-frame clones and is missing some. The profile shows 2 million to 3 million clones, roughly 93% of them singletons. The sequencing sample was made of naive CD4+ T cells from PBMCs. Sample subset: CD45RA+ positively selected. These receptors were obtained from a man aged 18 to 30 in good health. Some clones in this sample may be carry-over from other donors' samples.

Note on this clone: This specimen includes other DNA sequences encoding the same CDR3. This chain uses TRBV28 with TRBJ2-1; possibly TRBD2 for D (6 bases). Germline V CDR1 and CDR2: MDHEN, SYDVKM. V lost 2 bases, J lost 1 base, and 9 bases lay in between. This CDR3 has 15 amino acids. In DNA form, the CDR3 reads TGTGCCAGCAGTTTAGGGGGGAGTTCCTACAATGAGCAGTTCTTC. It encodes CASSLGGSSYNEQFF.

CDR3 nucleotides: TGTGCCAGCAGCCTAGTGGGGCTAGCGGGCCTTTACAATGAGCAGTTCTTC. This sequence encodes CASSLVGLAGLYNEQFF. The chain carries TRBV7-3 and TRBJ2-1; 8 bases map to TRBD2. CDR1 is SGHTA and CDR2 is FQGTGA in the germline V gene. The CDR3 runs to 17 residues. V trimming: 5 bases; J trimming: 4 bases; junction bases outside the gene matches: 13. The full variable domain, with the rest looked up from reference TRBV7-3 and TRBJ2-1, is GAGVSQTPSNKVTEKGKYVELRCDPISGHTALYWYRQSLGQGPEFLIYFQGTGAADDSGLPNDRFFAVRPEGSVSTLKIQRTERGDSAVYLCASSLVGLAGLYNEQFFGPGTRLTVL.

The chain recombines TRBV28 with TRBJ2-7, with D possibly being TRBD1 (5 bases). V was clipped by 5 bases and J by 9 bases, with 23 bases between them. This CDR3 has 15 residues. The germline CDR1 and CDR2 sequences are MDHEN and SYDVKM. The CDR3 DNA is TGTGCCAGCAGTGGCCGGGCAGGGCCGCCTACGAGGCAGTACTTC. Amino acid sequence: CASSGRAGPPTRQYF.

The CDR3 is CASSIAGGDNNEQFF. In nucleotides, the CDR3 is TGTGCCAGTAGTATAGCGGGAGGTGACAACAATGAGCAGTTCTTC. This chain joins TRBV19 and TRBJ2-1; 7 bases line up with TRBD2. The trim removed 1 base at V and 5 bases at J, leaving 5 bases unmatched. The CDR3 covers 15 residues. The germline CDR1 and CDR2 sequences are LNHDA and SQIVND (reference sequence).

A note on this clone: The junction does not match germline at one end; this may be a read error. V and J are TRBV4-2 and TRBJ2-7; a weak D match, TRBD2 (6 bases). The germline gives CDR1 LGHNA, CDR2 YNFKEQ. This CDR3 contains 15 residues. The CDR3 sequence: CAGSQEYGRWYEQYF. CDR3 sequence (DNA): TGTGCCGGCAGCCAAGAGTACGGGAGATGGTACGAGCAGTACTTC.

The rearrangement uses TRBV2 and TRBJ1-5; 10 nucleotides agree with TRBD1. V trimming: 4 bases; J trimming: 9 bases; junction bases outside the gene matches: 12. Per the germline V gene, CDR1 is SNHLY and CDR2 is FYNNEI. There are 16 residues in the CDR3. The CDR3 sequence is CASSGGRDRGSWPQHF. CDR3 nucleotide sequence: TGTGCCAGCAGTGGGGGGCGGGACAGGGGTTCATGGCCCCAGCATTTT.

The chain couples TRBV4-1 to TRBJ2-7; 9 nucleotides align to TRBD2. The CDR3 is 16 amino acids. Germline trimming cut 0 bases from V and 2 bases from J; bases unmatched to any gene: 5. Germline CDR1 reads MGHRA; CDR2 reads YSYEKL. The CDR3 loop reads CASSQDRGGRAYEQYF. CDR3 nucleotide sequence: TGCGCCAGCAGCCAAGATAGAGGCGGGAGGGCCTACGAGCAGTACTTC.

The CDR3 loop reads CASTSRVPNTEAFF. The CDR3 DNA reads TGTGCCAGTACCTCACGGGTCCCGAACACTGAAGCTTTCTTT. The chain uses TRBV19 and TRBJ1-1, with D hard to call. The CDR3 extends over 14 amino acids. V lost 7 bases and J lost 1, with 13 bases in between. Germline CDR1 is LNHDA and CDR2 is SQIVND (reference sequence). The variable domain in full, completed from reference TRBV19 and TRBJ1-1, reads DGGITQSPKYLFRKEGQNVTLSCEQNLNHDAMYWYRQDPGQGLRLIYYSQIVNDFQKGDIAEGYSVSREKKESFPLTVTSAQKNPTAFYLCASTSRVPNTEAFFGQGTRLTVV.

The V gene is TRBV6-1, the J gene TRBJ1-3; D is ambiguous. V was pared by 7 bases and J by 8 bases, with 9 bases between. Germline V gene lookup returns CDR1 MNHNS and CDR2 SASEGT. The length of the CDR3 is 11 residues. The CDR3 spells CASTPGYTIYF. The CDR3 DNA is TGTGCCAGCACCCCGGGGTACACCATATATTTT.

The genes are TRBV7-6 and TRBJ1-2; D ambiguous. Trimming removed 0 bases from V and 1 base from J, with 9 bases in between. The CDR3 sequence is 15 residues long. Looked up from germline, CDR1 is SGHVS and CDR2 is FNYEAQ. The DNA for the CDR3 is TGTGCCAGCAGCTTAGCCGGCATAGATAACTATGGCTACACCTTC. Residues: CASSLAGIDNYGYTF.

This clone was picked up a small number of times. The CDR3 protein is CASSSSQGFWGYTF. Written as DNA, the CDR3 is TGTGCCAGCAGCTCCTCTCAGGGATTTTGGGGCTACACCTTC. The chain has TRBV28 and TRBJ1-2; D is perhaps TRBD1 (5 bases). Germline values: CDR1 MDHEN, CDR2 SYDVKM. The CDR3 length is 14 residues. Trimming stripped 6 bases from V and 8 bases from J, with 19 bases between.

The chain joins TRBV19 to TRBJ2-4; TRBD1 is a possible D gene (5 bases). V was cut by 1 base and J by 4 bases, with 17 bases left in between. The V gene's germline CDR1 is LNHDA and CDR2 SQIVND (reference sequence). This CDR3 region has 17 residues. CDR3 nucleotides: TGTGCCAGTAGTATAGGTGGGGCCGTACAGCTAAAAAACATTCAGTACTTC. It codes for CASSIGGAVQLKNIQYF.

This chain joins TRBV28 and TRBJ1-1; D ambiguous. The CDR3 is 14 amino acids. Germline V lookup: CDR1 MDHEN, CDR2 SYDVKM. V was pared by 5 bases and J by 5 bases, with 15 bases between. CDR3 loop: CASSRATRRTEAFF. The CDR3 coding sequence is TGTGCCAGCAGTCGGGCCACCCGGAGGACTGAAGCTTTCTTT.

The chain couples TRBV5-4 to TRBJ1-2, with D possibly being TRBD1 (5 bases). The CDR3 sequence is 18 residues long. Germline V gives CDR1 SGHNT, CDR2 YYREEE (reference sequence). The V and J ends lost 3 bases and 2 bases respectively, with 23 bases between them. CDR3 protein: CASSSKFGATSANYGYTF. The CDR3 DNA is TGTGCCAGCAGCTCCAAGTTCGGGGCCACTTCGGCAAACTATGGCTACACCTTC.

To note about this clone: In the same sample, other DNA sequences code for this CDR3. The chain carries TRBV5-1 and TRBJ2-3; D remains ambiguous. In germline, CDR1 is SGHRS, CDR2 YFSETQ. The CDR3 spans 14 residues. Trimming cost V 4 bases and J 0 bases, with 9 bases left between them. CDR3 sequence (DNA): TGCGCCAGCAGCCTCCCGACTAGCACAGATACGCAGTATTTT. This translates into CASSLPTSTDTQYF.

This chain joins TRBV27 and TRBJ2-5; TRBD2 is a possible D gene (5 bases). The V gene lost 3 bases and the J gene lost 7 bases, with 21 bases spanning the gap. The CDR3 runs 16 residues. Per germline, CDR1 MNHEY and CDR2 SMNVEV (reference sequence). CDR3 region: CASSLLALDAEGTQYF. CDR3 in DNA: TGTGCCAGCAGTTTGTTGGCGTTGGATGCAGAGGGGACCCAGTACTTC.

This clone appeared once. Written as DNA, the CDR3 is TGTGCCAGCAGCTTAGGGGCCATCGCGACAGGAGGAGAGACCCAGTACTTC. This translates into CASSLGAIATGGETQYF. The chain has TRBV7-6 and TRBJ2-5; D is perhaps TRBD1 (6 bases). V lost 1 base and J 4 bases, leaving 19 bases between the germline ends. The CDR3 consists of 17 residues. Germline V gene sequence: CDR1 SGHVS, CDR2 FNYEAQ.

The CDR3 is CASSEVVGGPNEQYF. CDR3 in DNA: TGTGCCAGCAGTGAAGTGGTTGGGGGCCCCAACGAGCAGTACTTC. V is TRBV6-1 and J is TRBJ2-7; a possible D gene is TRBD1 (6 bases). Trimming shortened V by 1 base and J by 5 bases, and 15 bases separated the two germline ends. Germline CDR1 is MNHNS and CDR2 is SASEGT. This CDR3 has 15 amino acids.

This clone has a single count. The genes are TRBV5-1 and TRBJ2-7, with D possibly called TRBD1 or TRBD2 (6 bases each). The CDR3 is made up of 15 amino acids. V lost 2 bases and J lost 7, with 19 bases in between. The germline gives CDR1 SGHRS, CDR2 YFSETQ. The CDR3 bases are TGCGCCAGCAGCTTCGAAGTGGGACTGGGGGCAGAGCAGTACTTC. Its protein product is CASSFEVGLGAEQYF. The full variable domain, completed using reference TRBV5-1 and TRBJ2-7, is KAGVTQTPRYLIKTRGQQVTLSCSPISGHRSVSWYQQTPGQGLQFLFEYFSETQRNKGNFPGRFSGRQFSNSRSEMNVSTLELGDSALYLCASSFEVGLGAEQYFGPGTRLTVT.

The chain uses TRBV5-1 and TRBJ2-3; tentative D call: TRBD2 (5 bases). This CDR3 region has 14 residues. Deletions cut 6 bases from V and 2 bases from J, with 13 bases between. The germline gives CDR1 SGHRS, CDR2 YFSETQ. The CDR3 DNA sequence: TGCGCCAGCACGTTAACGGGATACACAGATACGCAGTATTTT. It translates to CASTLTGYTDTQYF.

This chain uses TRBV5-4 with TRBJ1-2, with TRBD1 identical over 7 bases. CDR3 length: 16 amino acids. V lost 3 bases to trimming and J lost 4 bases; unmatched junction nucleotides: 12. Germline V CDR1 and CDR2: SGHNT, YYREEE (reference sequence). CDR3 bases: TGTGCCAGCAGCTCGAACTTAGGGGGCGCCTCCTATGGCTACACCTTC. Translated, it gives CASSSNLGGASYGYTF.

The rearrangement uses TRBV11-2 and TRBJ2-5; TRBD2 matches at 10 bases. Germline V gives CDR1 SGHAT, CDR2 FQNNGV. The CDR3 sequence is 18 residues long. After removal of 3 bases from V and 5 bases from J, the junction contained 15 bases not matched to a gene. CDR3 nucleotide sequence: TGTGCCAGCAGCTTCCCAGCGGGAGGGCTGGGAATCGGCGAGACCCAGTACTTC. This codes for CASSFPAGGLGIGETQYF. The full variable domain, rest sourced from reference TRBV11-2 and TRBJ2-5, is EAGVAQSPRYKIIEKRQSVAFWCNPISGHATLYWYQQILGQGPKLLIQFQNNGVVDDSQLPKDRFSAERLKGVDSTLKIQPAKLEDSAVYLCASSFPAGGLGIGETQYFGPGTRLLVL.